The rows below give T cell receptor beta chains drawn from one sample of a study of Ad26.COV2.S vaccination and SARS-CoV-2 variants. The protocol was immunoSEQ multiplex PCR, while the TCRdb copy is restricted to in-frame clones and leaves out a portion. The repertoire holds around 420,000 clones, with roughly 88% as singletons. Sequencing used peripheral blood, obtained in a trial of Ad26.COV2.S vaccine versus placebo. These receptors were taken from a person between 18 and 65 years old who received the Ad26.COV2.S COVID-19 vaccine or a placebo. The CDR3 runs from the conserved cysteine through the conserved F or W. The D gene is left open where the match is weak. The size field is filled for only some rows; it gives once, few, many or a size class.

>NA|TRBV5-1|TRBJ2-1|15|NA
TGCGCCAGCAGCTTGGGCCAGGGGCACCACAATGAGCAGTTCTTC
CASSLGQGHHNEQFF
>NA|TRBV28|TRBJ1-2|13|NA
TGTGCCAGCAAAGGGGCGGGTGGCTATGGCTACACCTTC
CASKGAGGYGYTF
>TRBD2|TRBV2|TRBJ2-5|15|once
TGTGCCAGCAGTGGCAGCGGGGGGGCAGGAGAGACCCAGTACTTC
CASSGSGGAGETQYF
>NA|TRBV28|TRBJ2-2|16|NA
TGTGCCAGCAGTCCCGGTGGAGGCTCGAACACCGGGGAGCTGTTTTTT
CASSPGGGSNTGELFF
>NA|TRBV4-3|TRBJ1-4|19|NA
TGCGCCAGCAGCCAAGCCCCTTCGACAGTGCTCACAACTAATGAAAAACTGTTTTTT
CASSQAPSTVLTTNEKLFF
>TRBD1|TRBV6-2/TRBV6-3|TRBJ2-3|18|NA
TGTGCCAGCAGTTACCGGGTTACCGGGACAGGGGCGGCAGATACGCAGTATTTT
CASSYRVTGTGAADTQYF
>TRBD2|TRBV3-1/TRBV3-2|TRBJ2-3|16|once
TGTGCCAGCAGCCAAGATCCCGGACTAGAGGTCGGTACGCAGTATTTT
CASSQDPGLEVGTQYF
>NA|TRBV24-1|TRBJ1-1|16|NA
TGTGCCACCAGTGATCATTCCGGGGGGGGCTGCACTGAAGCTTTCTTT
CATSDHSGGGCTEAFF
>TRBD1|TRBV11-2|TRBJ2-5|19|NA
TGTGCCAGCAGCTTAGGAGGGGGGACAGGGGGCGCGATGGCAGAGACCCAGTACTTC
CASSLGGGTGGAMAETQYF
>NA|TRBV19|TRBJ1-5|15|NA
TGTGCCAGTCATTCCGGGGTGAATCGGAATCAGCCCCAGCATTTT
CASHSGVNRNQPQHF
>TRBD1|TRBV7-9|TRBJ1-4|15|NA
TGTGCCAGCAGCCCAGGGACAGGGGGCGCAGAAAAACTGTTTTTT
CASSPGTGGAEKLFF
>NA|TRBV5-1|TRBJ2-5|15|NA
TGCGCCAGCAGCTTGAGAGGGGCAGTCCAAGAGACCCAGTACTTC
CASSLRGAVQETQYF
>TRBD2|TRBV7-2|TRBJ2-7|15|NA
TGTGCCAGCAGCTTAGATCCGCGGGGGTGGGTCGAGCAGTACTTC
CASSLDPRGWVEQYF
>TRBD2|TRBV27|TRBJ2-3|16|NA
TGTGCCAGCAGTTTATTACTAGCGGGGGGGGCAGATACGCAGTATTTT
CASSLLLAGGADTQYF
>TRBD1|TRBV2|TRBJ1-1|14|NA
TGTGCCAGCAGTGACCCAGGGGGGTGGACTGAAGCTTTCTTT
CASSDPGGWTEAFF
>NA|TRBV6-5|TRBJ2-7|13|NA
TGTGCCAGCAGGTCGGAGGGCTCCTACGAGCAGTACTTC
CASRSEGSYEQYF
>NA|TRBV19|TRBJ1-5|13|NA
TGTGCCAGTCTCCCAGGGTTTAATCAGCCCCAGCATTTT
CASLPGFNQPQHF
>NA|TRBV3-1/TRBV3-2|TRBJ2-5|11|NA
TGTGCCAGCAGCCGCCGGAGGGACCAGTACTTC
CASSRRRDQYF
>TRBD1|TRBV14|TRBJ2-7|14|many
TGTGCCAGCAGCCCCCTACAGGGGGCTTACGAGCAGTACTTC
CASSPLQGAYEQYF
>NA|TRBV7-8|TRBJ1-4|13|NA
TGTGCCAGCAGCTTAGGGCGGGGTGAAAAACTGTTTTTT
CASSLGRGEKLFF
>NA|TRBV6-6|TRBJ2-7|13|NA
TGTGCCAGCAATGGGGGTAGCTCCTACGAGCAGTACTTC
CASNGGSSYEQYF
>TRBD1|TRBV6-1|TRBJ1-6|16|NA
TGTGCCAGCAGTGTCAGTCGGACAGGGGTCAGCTCACCCCTCCACTTT
CASSVSRTGVSSPLHF
>NA|TRBV9|TRBJ2-5|15|NA
TGTGCCAGCAGCGTAGCGGGACTTCTCCAAGAGACCCAGTACTTC
CASSVAGLLQETQYF
>NA|TRBV5-6|TRBJ1-6|18|NA
TGTGCCAGCAGCTCCCTATCTGGGAGGGGCGGCTATAATTCACCCCTCCACTTT
CASSSLSGRGGYNSPLHF
>NA|TRBV28|TRBJ2-2|14|NA
TGTGCCAGCAGTTTATATTTGAACACCGGGGAGCTGTTTTTT
CASSLYLNTGELFF
>TRBD1|TRBV6-2/TRBV6-3|TRBJ1-5|12|NA
TGTGCCAGCAGCCCCGACAGGGTATCTCAGCATTTT
CASSPDRVSQHF
>NA|TRBV7-2|TRBJ1-1|16|NA
TGTGCCAGCAGCTTAATATTGGGAGGATTTCTACCTGAAGCTTTCTTT
CASSLILGGFLPEAFF
>NA|TRBV5-1|TRBJ2-5|17|once
TGCGCCAGCAGCTTGGGTGGGATCGGAAGTGGCCAAGAGACCCAGTACTTC
CASSLGGIGSGQETQYF
>TRBD1|TRBV29-1|TRBJ2-1|14|NA
TGCAGCGTTTCCGGGACAGGGGGTCCAGATGCGCAGTTCTTC
CSVSGTGGPDAQFF
>TRBD2|TRBV4-3|TRBJ2-2|16|NA
TGCGCCAGCAGCCAAGATCGGGCGGGGGACACCGGGGAGCTGTTTTTT
CASSQDRAGDTGELFF
>NA|TRBV4-3|TRBJ1-4|16|NA
TGCGCCAGCAGCCAAGAAATAGGACTAATTAATGAAAAACTGTTTTTT
CASSQEIGLINEKLFF
>NA|TRBV20-1|TRBJ1-2|11|NA
TGCAGTGCTAGAACGGGACAAAGCTACACCTTC
CSARTGQSYTF
>NA|TRBV28|TRBJ1-5|16|NA
TGTGCCAGCAGTTTATACGGGCAGGGAGGGGATCAGCCCCAGCATTTT
CASSLYGQGGDQPQHF
>NA|TRBV7-9|TRBJ2-7|11|NA
TGTGCCAGCAGCTCAACCTACGAGCAGTACTTC
CASSSTYEQYF
>NA|TRBV6-6|TRBJ1-5|13|NA
TGTGCCAGCAGTTTAGGAGAGGATCAGCCCCAGCATTTT
CASSLGEDQPQHF
>TRBD2|TRBV9|TRBJ2-5|15|NA
TGTGCCAGCAGCGTAGCTAGCGGGGGGATCGAGACCCAGTACTTC
CASSVASGGIETQYF
>NA|TRBV29-1|TRBJ2-5|13|once
TGCAGCGTTGATCAACGGCGGCAAGAGACCCAGTACTTC
CSVDQRRQETQYF
>NA|TRBV19|TRBJ1-6|13|once
TGTGCCAGTGGTTACACGGAAAATTCACCCCTCCACTTT
CASGYTENSPLHF
>TRBD2|TRBV9|TRBJ2-3|16|NA
TGTGCCAGCAGCGTAGAATGGGCGGGGGGGACAGATACGCAGTATTTT
CASSVEWAGGTDTQYF
>TRBD1|TRBV10-2|TRBJ1-1|17|NA
TGCGCCAGCAAAGGCTGGACAGGGGTGACAAGAAACACTGAAGCTTTCTTT
CASKGWTGVTRNTEAFF
>NA|TRBV14|TRBJ1-2|15|NA
TGTGCCAGCAGCCTCATGGGCCCTCCGGGCTATGGCTACACCTTC
CASSLMGPPGYGYTF
>NA|TRBV6-6|TRBJ2-6|16|NA
TGTGCCAGCAGTTACTTCGGGGCGGCGGGGGCCAACGTCCTGACTTTC
CASSYFGAAGANVLTF
>NA|TRBV6-2/TRBV6-3|TRBJ1-5|15|NA
TGTGCCAGCAGTTACGGGCAGAACCGTAATCAGCCCCAGCATTTT
CASSYGQNRNQPQHF
>NA|TRBV6-5|TRBJ1-1|12|NA
TGTGCCAGCTTTTATGGGTACACTGAAGCTTTCTTT
CASFYGYTEAFF
>NA|TRBV20-1|TRBJ2-7|13|once
TGCAGTGCTAGTCGTCAGCTTCCCTACGAGCAGTACTTC
CSASRQLPYEQYF